Listed below are T cell receptor beta chains from one sample, sequenced in a study of T cell responses to AZD1222 COVID-19 vaccine. Repertoires were generated with immunoSEQ multiplex PCR, while TCRdb's copy carries only in-frame clones and drops some. The table records 120,000 or so clones, around 89% of them present only once. The input for sequencing was peripheral blood, taken 28 days after the second AZD1222 dose. The source of these receptors is an adult who received the AZD1222 COVID-19 vaccine. CDR3s include the opening cysteine and the closing phenylalanine or tryptophan. The order of the fields is CDR3 protein, V gene, J gene.

cdr3_aa: CASTRRTDTQYF
v_call: TRBV28
j_call: TRBJ2-3

cdr3_aa: CASSFSPEGAKNIQYF
v_call: TRBV6-5
j_call: TRBJ2-4

cdr3_aa: CASSLLKGADGYTF
v_call: TRBV11-3
j_call: TRBJ1-2

cdr3_aa: CASSPPGTYNSPLHF
v_call: TRBV7-3
j_call: TRBJ1-6

cdr3_aa: CASSLHPPYRQDLYNEQFF
v_call: TRBV5-8
j_call: TRBJ2-1

cdr3_aa: CASSLVGGRSTDTQYF
v_call: TRBV7-3
j_call: TRBJ2-3

cdr3_aa: CASSYRAPEQFF
v_call: TRBV6-2/TRBV6-3
j_call: TRBJ2-1

cdr3_aa: CASSFSAADNEQFF
v_call: TRBV27
j_call: TRBJ2-1

cdr3_aa: CASSPLTGTGALTDTQYF
v_call: TRBV9
j_call: TRBJ2-3

cdr3_aa: CASSPDWGPEFF
v_call: TRBV27
j_call: TRBJ2-1

cdr3_aa: CASSPRHPGKYEQYF
v_call: TRBV11-3
j_call: TRBJ2-7

cdr3_aa: CASSLREVGEKLFF
v_call: TRBV19
j_call: TRBJ1-4

cdr3_aa: CASSLGQGFSQNIQYF
v_call: TRBV5-4
j_call: TRBJ2-4

cdr3_aa: CASSQASGLAGRDEQFF
v_call: TRBV4-2
j_call: TRBJ2-1

cdr3_aa: CASSIVQSNYGYTF
v_call: TRBV19
j_call: TRBJ1-2

cdr3_aa: CASSLVASTYNEQFF
v_call: TRBV5-1
j_call: TRBJ2-1

cdr3_aa: CASSFVKDSGNTIYF
v_call: TRBV28
j_call: TRBJ1-3

cdr3_aa: CASSRTGVGYEQYF
v_call: TRBV2
j_call: TRBJ2-7

cdr3_aa: CAISPGLAGTDYNEQFF
v_call: TRBV10-3
j_call: TRBJ2-1

cdr3_aa: CASSQPRGNRWTEAFF
v_call: TRBV4-2
j_call: TRBJ1-1

cdr3_aa: CASSLQGYHTDTQYF
v_call: TRBV11-3
j_call: TRBJ2-3

cdr3_aa: CASSLDRPGEQYF
v_call: TRBV4-1
j_call: TRBJ2-7

cdr3_aa: CASSRTSGGSSYNEQFF
v_call: TRBV7-9
j_call: TRBJ2-1

cdr3_aa: CASSEGGHNEQFF
v_call: TRBV6-4
j_call: TRBJ2-1

cdr3_aa: CASSVQGYTEAFF
v_call: TRBV10-2
j_call: TRBJ1-1

cdr3_aa: CAGKKAGSGEQYF
v_call: TRBV10-2
j_call: TRBJ2-7

cdr3_aa: CASSNGRDYYNSPLHF
v_call: TRBV11-1
j_call: TRBJ1-6

cdr3_aa: CASSPYSYQETQYF
v_call: TRBV4-1
j_call: TRBJ2-5

cdr3_aa: CASSAQGQQPQHF
v_call: TRBV11-1
j_call: TRBJ1-5

cdr3_aa: CASSLAGNSNQPQHF
v_call: TRBV5-1
j_call: TRBJ1-5

cdr3_aa: CASRAGGIYNEQFF
v_call: TRBV7-6
j_call: TRBJ2-1

cdr3_aa: CASSLRGLDYEQYF
v_call: TRBV11-1
j_call: TRBJ2-7

cdr3_aa: CASSEEGAADTQYF
v_call: TRBV6-4
j_call: TRBJ2-3